This T cell receptor beta chain was recovered during a study of cytomegalovirus exposure and HLA in healthy donors. Overall study context: The study's early data release held about 80 million unique TCRs from HLA-typed donors.

Germline CDR1 reads GTSNPN; CDR2 reads SVGIG (reference sequence). Trimming cost V 5 bases and J 2 bases; bases outside gene matches: 3. The CDR3 loop spans 13 amino acids. 13 Jbeta primers and 60 Vbeta primers were used for the PCR. TCRdb's table, derived via immunoSEQ multiplex PCR, lists solely in-frame clones and lacks some. This table has about 260,000 clones, roughly four fifths appearing once. This clone appeared a single time. This clonotype was obtained from a middle-aged woman in good health and CMV-seropositive. The sequenced sample consisted of PBMCs. The chain links TRBV30 to TRBJ2-1; 7 nucleotides line up with TRBD2. The CDR3 loop is CAWGLAAYNEQFF. The CDR3 coding sequence is TGTGCCTGGGGTCTAGCGGCCTACAATGAGCAGTTCTTC.